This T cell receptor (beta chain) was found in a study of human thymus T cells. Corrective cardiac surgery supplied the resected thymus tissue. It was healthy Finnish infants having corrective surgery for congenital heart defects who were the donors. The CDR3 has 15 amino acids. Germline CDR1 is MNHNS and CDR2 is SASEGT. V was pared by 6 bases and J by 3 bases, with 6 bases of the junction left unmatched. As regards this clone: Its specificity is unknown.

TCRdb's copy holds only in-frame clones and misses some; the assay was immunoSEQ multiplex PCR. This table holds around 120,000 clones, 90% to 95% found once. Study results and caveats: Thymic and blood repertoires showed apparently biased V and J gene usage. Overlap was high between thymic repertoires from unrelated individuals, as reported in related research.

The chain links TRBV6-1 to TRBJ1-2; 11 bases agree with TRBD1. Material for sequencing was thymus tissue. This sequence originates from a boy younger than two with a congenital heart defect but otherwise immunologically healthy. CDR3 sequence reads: CASSPGQGADYGYTF. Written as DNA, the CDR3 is TGTGCCAGCAGCCCCGGACAGGGGGCTGACTATGGCTACACCTTC.